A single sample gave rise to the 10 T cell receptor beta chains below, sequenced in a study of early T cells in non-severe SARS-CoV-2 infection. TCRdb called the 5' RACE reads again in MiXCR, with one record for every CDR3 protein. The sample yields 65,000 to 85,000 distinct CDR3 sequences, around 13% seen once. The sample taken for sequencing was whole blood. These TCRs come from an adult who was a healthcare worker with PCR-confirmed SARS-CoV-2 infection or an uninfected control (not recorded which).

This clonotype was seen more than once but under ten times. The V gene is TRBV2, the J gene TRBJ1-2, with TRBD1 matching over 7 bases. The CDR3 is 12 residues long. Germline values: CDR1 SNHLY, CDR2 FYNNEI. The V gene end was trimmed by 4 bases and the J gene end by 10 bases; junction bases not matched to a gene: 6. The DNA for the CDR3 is TGTGCCAGCAGTGCGGGACAGCGAGTCTACACCTTC. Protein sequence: CASSAGQRVYTF.

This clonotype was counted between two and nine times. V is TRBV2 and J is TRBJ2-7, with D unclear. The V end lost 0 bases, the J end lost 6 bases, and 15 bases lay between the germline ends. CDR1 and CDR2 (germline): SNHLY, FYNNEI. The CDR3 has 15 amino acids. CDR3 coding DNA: TGTGCCAGCAGTGAAGCGCTTAGTGGGAACGTCGAGCAGTACTTC. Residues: CASSEALSGNVEQYF.

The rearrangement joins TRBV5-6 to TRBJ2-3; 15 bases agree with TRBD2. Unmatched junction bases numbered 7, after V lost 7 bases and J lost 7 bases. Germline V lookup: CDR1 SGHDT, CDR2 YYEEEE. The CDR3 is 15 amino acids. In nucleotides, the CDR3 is TGTGCCAGCGAGGGACTAGCGGGGGGAACGAATACGCAGTATTTT. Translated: CASEGLAGGTNTQYF. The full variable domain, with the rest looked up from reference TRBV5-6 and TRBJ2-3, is DAGVTQSPTHLIKTRGQQVTLRCSPKSGHDTVSWYQQALGQGPQFIFQYYEEEERQRGNFPDRFSGHQFPNYSSELNVNALLLGDSALYLCASEGLAGGTNTQYFGPGTRLTVL.

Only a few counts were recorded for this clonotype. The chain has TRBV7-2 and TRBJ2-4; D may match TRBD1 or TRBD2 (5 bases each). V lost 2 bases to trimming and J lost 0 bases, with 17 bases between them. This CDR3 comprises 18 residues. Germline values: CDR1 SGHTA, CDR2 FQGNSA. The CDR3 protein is CASSLSSVPGAAKNIQYF. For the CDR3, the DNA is TGTGCCAGCAGCTTAAGTTCGGTACCCGGGGCAGCCAAAAACATTCAGTACTTC. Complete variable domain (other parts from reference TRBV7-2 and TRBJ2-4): GAGVSQSPSNKVTEKGKDVELRCDPISGHTALYWYRQSLGQGLEFLIYFQGNSAPDKSGLPSDRFSAERTGGSVSTLTIQRTQQEDSAVYLCASSLSSVPGAAKNIQYFGAGTRLSVL.

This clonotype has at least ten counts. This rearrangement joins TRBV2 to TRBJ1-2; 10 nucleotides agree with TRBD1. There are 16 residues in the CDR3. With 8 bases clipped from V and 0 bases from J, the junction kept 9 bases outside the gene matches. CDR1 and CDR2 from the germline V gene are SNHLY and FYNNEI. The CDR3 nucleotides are TGTGCCAGCGTCCGGGACAGGGGCTCCTCTAACTATGGCTACACCTTC. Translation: CASVRDRGSSNYGYTF.

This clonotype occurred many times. The CDR3 coding sequence is TGTGCCAGCAGCCGCACTAGCGGGTTTTCCTACGAGCAGTACTTC. Protein: CASSRTSGFSYEQYF. V and J are TRBV27 and TRBJ2-7; the match to TRBD2 covers 9 bases. Trimming at V came to 6 bases and at J to 1 base, leaving 7 bases not matched to a gene. Germline CDR1 is MNHEY and CDR2 is SMNVEV (reference sequence). The CDR3 extends over 15 amino acids.

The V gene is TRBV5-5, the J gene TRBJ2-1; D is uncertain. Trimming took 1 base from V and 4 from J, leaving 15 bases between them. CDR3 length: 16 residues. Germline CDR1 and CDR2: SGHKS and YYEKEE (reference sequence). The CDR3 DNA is TGTGCCAGCAGCTTGATAATGTCTTCCTTATACAATGAGCAGTTCTTC. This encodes CASSLIMSSLYNEQFF. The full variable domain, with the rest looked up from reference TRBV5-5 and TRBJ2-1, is DAGVTQSPTHLIKTRGQQVTLRCSPISGHKSVSWYQQVLGQGPQFIFQYYEKEERGRGNFPDRFSARQFPNYSSELNVNALLLGDSALYLCASSLIMSSLYNEQFFGPGTRLTVL.

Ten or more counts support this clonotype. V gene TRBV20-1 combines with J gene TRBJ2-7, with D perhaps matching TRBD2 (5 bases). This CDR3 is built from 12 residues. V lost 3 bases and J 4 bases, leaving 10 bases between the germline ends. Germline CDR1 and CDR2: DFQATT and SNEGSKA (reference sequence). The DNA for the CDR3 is TGCAGTGCTAGTGTGAGGGAGTACGAGCAGTACTTC. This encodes CSASVREYEQYF.

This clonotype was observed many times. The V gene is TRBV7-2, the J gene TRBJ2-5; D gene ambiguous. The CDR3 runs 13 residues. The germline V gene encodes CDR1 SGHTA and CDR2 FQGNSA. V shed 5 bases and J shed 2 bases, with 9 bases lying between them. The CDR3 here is CASSAARQETQYF. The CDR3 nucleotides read TGTGCCAGCAGCGCCGCGAGACAAGAGACCCAGTACTTC.

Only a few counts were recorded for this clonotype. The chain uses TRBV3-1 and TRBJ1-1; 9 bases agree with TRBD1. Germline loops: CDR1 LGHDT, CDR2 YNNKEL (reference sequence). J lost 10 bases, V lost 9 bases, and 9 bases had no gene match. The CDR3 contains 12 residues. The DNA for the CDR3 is TGTGCCAGTGGGACAGGGCGGAATGGAGCTTTCTTT. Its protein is CASGTGRNGAFF.